This T cell receptor beta chain was identified in a study of T-cell memory formation after mild COVID-19. Regarding this clonotype: Its antigen is not identified.

Notes on the study in general: There was no confirmation that second-wave clones peaking on day 37 were SARS-CoV-2 specific.

TCRdb passed the 5' RACE reads through MiXCR, listing each CDR3 protein once. The sample lists about 470,000 distinct CDR3 sequences; 20% to 25% were seen once. Sequencing used PBMCs or a T cell subset sorted from them (not recorded which). The clonotype comes from an adult woman who had mild COVID-19 (a few samples of this study predate the infection). Cell type and time point are not known.

The CDR3 DNA reads TGTGCCAGCCGATTAGGACTAGCGGGGCCAGCAGATACGCAGTATTTT. Its translation is CASRLGLAGPADTQYF. The chain links TRBV27 to TRBJ2-3; 12 bases are shared with TRBD2. The CDR3 totals 16 residues. Trimming cost V 8 bases and J 4 bases; bases outside gene matches: 10. Germline-derived CDR1 and CDR2 are MNHEY and SMNVEV (reference sequence).